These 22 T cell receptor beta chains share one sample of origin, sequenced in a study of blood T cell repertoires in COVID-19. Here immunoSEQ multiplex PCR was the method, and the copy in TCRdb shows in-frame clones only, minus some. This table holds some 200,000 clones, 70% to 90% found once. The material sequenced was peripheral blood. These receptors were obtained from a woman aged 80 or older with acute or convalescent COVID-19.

CDR3 coding DNA: TGTGCCAGCAGTGCCGGGTGGCCTCCCGAGGATTCACCCCTCCACTTT. It is translated as CASSAGWPPEDSPLHF. The chain combines TRBV6-1 with TRBJ1-6; no firm D call. This CDR3 comprises 16 residues. The germline V gene encodes CDR1 MNHNS and CDR2 SASEGT. V was clipped by 4 bases and J by 8 bases, with 18 bases between them.

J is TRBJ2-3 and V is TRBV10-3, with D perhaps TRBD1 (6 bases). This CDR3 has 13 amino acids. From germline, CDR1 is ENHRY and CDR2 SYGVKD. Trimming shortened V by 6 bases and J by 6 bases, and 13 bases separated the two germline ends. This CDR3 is CAISRDIGDTQYF. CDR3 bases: TGTGCCATCAGCCGGGACATTGGGGATACGCAGTATTTT.

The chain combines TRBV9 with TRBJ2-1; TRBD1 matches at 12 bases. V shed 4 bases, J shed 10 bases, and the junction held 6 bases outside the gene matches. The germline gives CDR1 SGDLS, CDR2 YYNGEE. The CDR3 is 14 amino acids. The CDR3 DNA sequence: TGTGCCAGCAGCCGGGGACAGGGGGCGGAGGAGCAGTTCTTC. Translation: CASSRGQGAEEQFF.

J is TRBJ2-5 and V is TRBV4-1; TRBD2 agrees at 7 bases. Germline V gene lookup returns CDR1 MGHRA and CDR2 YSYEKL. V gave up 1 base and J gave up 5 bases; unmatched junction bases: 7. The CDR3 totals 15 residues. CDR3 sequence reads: CASSQVAGEGETQYF. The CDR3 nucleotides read TGCGCCAGCAGCCAAGTGGCGGGAGAGGGGGAGACCCAGTACTTC.

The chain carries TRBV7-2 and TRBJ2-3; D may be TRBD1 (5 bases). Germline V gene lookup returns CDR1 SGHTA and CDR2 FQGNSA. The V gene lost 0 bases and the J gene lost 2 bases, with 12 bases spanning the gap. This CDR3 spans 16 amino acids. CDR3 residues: CASSLAPYGATDTQYF. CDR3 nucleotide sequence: TGTGCCAGCAGCTTAGCGCCCTATGGGGCCACAGATACGCAGTATTTT.

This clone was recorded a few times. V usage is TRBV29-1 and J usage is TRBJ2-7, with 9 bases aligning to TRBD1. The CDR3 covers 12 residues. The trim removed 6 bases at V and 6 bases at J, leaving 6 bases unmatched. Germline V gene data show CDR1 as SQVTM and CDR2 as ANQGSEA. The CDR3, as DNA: TGCAGCGTAGGGACAGGGTCGACCGAGCAGTACTTC. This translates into CSVGTGSTEQYF.

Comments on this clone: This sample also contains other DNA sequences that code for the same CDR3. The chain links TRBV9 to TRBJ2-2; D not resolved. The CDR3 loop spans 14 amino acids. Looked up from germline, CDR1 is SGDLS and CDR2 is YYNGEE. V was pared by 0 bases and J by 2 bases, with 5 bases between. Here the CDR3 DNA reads TGTGCCAGCAGCGTAGGGCAAAACACCGGGGAGCTGTTTTTT. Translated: CASSVGQNTGELFF.

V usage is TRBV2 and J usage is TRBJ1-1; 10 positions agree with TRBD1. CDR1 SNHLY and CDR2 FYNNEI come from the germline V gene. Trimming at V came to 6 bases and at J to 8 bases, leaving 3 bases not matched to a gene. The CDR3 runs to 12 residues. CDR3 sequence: CASRMDRGEAFF. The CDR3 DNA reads TGTGCCAGCAGGATGGACAGGGGGGAAGCTTTCTTT.

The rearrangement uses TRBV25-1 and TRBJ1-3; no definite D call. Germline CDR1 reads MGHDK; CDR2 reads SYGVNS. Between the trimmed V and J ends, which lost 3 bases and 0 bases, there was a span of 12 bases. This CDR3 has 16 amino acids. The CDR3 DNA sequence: TGTGCCAGCAGTGAGTGGGCAGGCGCCTCTGGAAACACCATATATTTT. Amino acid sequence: CASSEWAGASGNTIYF.

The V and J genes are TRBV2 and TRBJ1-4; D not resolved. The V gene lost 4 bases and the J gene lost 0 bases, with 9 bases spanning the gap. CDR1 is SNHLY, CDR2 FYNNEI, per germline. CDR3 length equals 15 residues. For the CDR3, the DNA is TGTGCCAGCAGTGTTTCCAGCGCAACTAATGAAAAACTGTTTTTT. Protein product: CASSVSSATNEKLFF.

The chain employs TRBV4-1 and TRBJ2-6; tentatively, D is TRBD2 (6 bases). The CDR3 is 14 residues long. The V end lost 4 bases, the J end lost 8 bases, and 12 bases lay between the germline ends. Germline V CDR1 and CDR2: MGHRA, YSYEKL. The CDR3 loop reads CASSPSGDTNVLTF. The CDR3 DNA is TGCGCCAGCAGCCCTTCGGGGGATACCAACGTCCTGACTTTC.

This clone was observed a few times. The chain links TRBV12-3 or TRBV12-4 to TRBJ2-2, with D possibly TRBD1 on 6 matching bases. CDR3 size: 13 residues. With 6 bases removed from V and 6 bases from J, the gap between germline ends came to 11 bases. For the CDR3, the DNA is TGTGCCAGCAGGACAGGACCGTCCGGGGAGCTGTTTTTT. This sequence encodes CASRTGPSGELFF.

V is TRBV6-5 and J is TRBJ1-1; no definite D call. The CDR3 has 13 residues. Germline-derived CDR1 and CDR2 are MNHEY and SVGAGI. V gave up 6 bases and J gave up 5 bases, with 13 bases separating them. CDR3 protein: CASRLGSWTEAFF. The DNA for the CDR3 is TGTGCCAGCAGGCTCGGGAGTTGGACTGAAGCTTTCTTT.

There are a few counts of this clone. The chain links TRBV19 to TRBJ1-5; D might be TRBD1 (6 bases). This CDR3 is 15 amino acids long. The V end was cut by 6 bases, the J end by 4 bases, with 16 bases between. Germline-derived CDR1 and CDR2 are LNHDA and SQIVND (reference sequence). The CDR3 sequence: CASRVMDRGNQPQHF. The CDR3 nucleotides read TGTGCCAGTAGGGTAATGGACAGAGGTAATCAGCCCCAGCATTTT.

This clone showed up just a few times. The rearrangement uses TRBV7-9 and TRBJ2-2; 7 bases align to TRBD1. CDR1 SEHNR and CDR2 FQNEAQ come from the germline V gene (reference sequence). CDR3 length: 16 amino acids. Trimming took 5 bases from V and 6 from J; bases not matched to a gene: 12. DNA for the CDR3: TGTGCCAGCAGCCGCCCGACAGGGAAGGATGCCGGGGAGCTGTTTTTT. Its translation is CASSRPTGKDAGELFF. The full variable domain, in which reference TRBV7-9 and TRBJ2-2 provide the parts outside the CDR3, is DTGVSQNPRHKITKRGQNVTFRCDPISEHNRLYWYRQTLGQGPEFLTYFQNEAQLEKSRLLSDRFSAERPKGSFSTLEIQRTEQGDSAMYLCASSRPTGKDAGELFFGEGSRLTVL.

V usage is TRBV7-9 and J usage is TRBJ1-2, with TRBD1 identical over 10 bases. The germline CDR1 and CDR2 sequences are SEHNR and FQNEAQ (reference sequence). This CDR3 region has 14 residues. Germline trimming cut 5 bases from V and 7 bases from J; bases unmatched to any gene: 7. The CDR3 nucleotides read TGTGCCAGCAGCCCACCGGGACAGGGGATTGGCTACACCTTC. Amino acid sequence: CASSPPGQGIGYTF.

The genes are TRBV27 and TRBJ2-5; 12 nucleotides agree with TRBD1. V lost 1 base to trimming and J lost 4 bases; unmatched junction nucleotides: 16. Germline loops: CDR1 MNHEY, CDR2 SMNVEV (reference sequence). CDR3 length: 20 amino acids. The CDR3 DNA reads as TGTGCCAGCAGTTTATGGGCCCCGGGACAGGGGGCGCCGAAGTCAGAGACCCAGTACTTC. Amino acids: CASSLWAPGQGAPKSETQYF.

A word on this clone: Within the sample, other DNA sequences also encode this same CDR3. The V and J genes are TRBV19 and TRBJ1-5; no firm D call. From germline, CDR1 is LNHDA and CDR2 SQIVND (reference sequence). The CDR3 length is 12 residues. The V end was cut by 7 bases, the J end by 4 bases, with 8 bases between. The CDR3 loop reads CASTGGNQPQHF. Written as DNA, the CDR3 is TGTGCCAGTACGGGCGGGAATCAGCCCCAGCATTTT.

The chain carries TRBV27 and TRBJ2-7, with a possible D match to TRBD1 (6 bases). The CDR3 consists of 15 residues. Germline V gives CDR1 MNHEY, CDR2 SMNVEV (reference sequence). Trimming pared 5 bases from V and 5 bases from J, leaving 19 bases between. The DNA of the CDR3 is TGTGCCAGCAGTAGAAACTCAGGGGCTATCCACGAGCAGTACTTC. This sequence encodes CASSRNSGAIHEQYF.

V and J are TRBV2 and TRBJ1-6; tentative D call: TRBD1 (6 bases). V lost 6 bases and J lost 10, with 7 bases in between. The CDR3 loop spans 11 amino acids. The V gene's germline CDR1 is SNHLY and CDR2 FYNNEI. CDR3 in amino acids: CASSRGSPLHF. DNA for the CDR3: TGTGCCAGCAGCAGGGGCTCACCCCTCCACTTT.

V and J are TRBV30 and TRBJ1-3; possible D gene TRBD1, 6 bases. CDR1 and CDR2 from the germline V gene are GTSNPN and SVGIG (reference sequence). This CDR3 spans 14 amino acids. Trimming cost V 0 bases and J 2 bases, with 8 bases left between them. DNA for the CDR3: TGTGCCTGGAGTGTATCAGGGGCTGGAAACACCATATATTTT. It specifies CAWSVSGAGNTIYF.

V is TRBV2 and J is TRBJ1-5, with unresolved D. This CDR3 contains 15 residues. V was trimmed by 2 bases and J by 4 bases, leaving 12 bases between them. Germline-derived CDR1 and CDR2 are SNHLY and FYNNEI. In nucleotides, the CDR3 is TGTGCCAGCAGTGAATACCGGGTCGGAAATCAGCCCCAGCATTTT. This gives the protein CASSEYRVGNQPQHF.